This T cell receptor beta chain is from a study of vaccination effects on CD4 cells after COVID-19. CDR1 DFQATT and CDR2 SNEGSKA come from the germline V gene (reference sequence). The CDR3 has 17 amino acids. V was cut by 3 bases and J by 0 bases, with 18 bases left in between. ViraFEST used viral peptide pools to expand antigen-specific CD4+ T cells before sequencing. It was after approximately 11 days of culture that CD4+ T cells were isolated. Of the BNT162b2 and mRNA-1273 vaccines, participants received two doses of one or the other. All vaccine recipients tested negative for nucleocapsid antibodies and had never contracted SARS-CoV-2 infection. Regarding this clone: Its target is unknown.

Sequenced by immunoSEQ multiplex PCR; TCRdb stores in-frame clones only, minus some. There are tens of thousands of clones in the sample; roughly 78% occur only once, and roughly 2% lies in the top ten. Sequences were derived from CD4+ T cells from PBMCs cultured with HCoV-OC43 spike peptides, sampled after COVID-19 vaccination. The subset: HCoV-OC43 spike overlapping peptide pool stimulation. This clonotype was obtained from a human donor who received a COVID-19 vaccine. The rearrangement uses TRBV20-1 and TRBJ2-1; TRBD1 or TRBD2 may be the D gene (6 bases each). The DNA of the CDR3 is TGCAGTGCTAGTAGTCACGGGGGCCGGGGCTCCTACAATGAGCAGTTCTTC. Encoded protein: CSASSHGGRGSYNEQFF.